These 31 T cell receptor beta chains were all obtained from the same sample, sequenced in a study of OX40 agonist ivuxolimab in advanced cancers. TCRdb keeps only in-frame clones here, not all; method: immunoSEQ multiplex PCR. The sample contains 90,000 to 95,000 clones, around 87% of which appear only once. The input for sequencing was CD4+ or CD8+ T cells sorted from blood, taken in a trial of the OX40 agonist ivuxolimab. Every receptor here comes from an adult with an advanced solid tumor such as melanoma, head and neck, liver or kidney cancer.

The V and J genes are TRBV5-1 and TRBJ2-4; 7 nucleotides line up with TRBD1. Trimming removed 0 bases from V and 4 bases from J; junction bases left unmatched: 4. The CDR3 loop spans 15 amino acids. Looked up from germline, CDR1 is SGHRS and CDR2 is YFSETQ. Written as DNA, the CDR3 is TGCGCCAGCAGCTTGGAGGGACAGAATAAAAACATTCAGTACTTC. Protein: CASSLEGQNKNIQYF.

The rearrangement uses TRBV27 and TRBJ1-5, with D maybe TRBD1 (5 bases). Germline CDR1 reads MNHEY; CDR2 reads SMNVEV (reference sequence). This CDR3 region has 16 residues. V lost 1 base, J lost 2 bases, and 12 bases lay in between. CDR3 in amino acids: CASSLLGEMGNQPQHF. CDR3 DNA sequence: TGTGCCAGCAGTTTATTGGGGGAAATGGGCAATCAGCCCCAGCATTTT.

The chain couples TRBV28 to TRBJ2-2; D unclear. Germline values: CDR1 MDHEN, CDR2 SYDVKM. The V and J ends lost 5 bases and 3 bases respectively, with 13 bases between them. The CDR3 spans 15 residues. CDR3 DNA sequence: TGTGCCAGCAGTCGGCCTCCCCGGGACACCGGGGAGCTGTTTTTT. This encodes CASSRPPRDTGELFF.

The chain uses TRBV6-6 and TRBJ1-2; weak D call: TRBD1 (5 bases). CDR1 MNHNY and CDR2 SVGAGI come from the germline V gene (reference sequence). The CDR3 is made up of 12 amino acids. V lost 2 bases and J lost 8, with 9 bases in between. CDR3 sequence reads: CASSYTGQGYTF. The DNA for the CDR3 is TGTGCCAGCAGTTACACGGGGCAAGGCTACACCTTC.

This clone was found once. This chain joins TRBV7-3 and TRBJ2-2; 13 nucleotides align to TRBD2. V was clipped by 5 bases and J by 7 bases; unmatched bases: 13. CDR1 SGHTA and CDR2 FQGTGA come from the germline V gene. This CDR3 has 18 residues. The CDR3 nucleotides are TGTGCCAGCAGCCCTAATCCCGGACTAGCGGGAGAAGGCGGGGAGCTGTTTTTT. This codes for CASSPNPGLAGEGGELFF.

This clone was recorded only once. V usage is TRBV9 and J usage is TRBJ2-1, with D maybe TRBD2 (6 bases). V was shortened by 1 base and J by 0 bases, with 11 bases between the two germline ends. Germline V lookup: CDR1 SGDLS, CDR2 YYNGEE. The CDR3 consists of 16 residues. Written as DNA, the CDR3 is TGTGCCAGCAGCGTACTCGGGAGCAGCTCCTACAATGAGCAGTTCTTC. This gives the protein CASSVLGSSSYNEQFF.

This chain joins TRBV5-8 and TRBJ2-5, with D perhaps given as TRBD1 or TRBD2 (5 bases each). V shed 0 bases and J shed 1 base, with 16 bases lying between them. The CDR3 totals 17 residues. Germline lookup yields CDR1 SGHTS and CDR2 YDEGEE. CDR3 in DNA: TGTGCCAGCAGCTTGGGACGAGGGGCGGGTGTCCAAGAGACCCAGTACTTC. Amino acids: CASSLGRGAGVQETQYF.

The J gene is TRBJ2-1, the V gene TRBV6-4; TRBD2 might be the D (5 bases). CDR1 and CDR2 (germline): MRHNA, SNTAGT. The germline V and J ends were trimmed by 0 bases and 1 base, with 13 bases remaining between them. The CDR3 totals 17 residues. The CDR3 DNA reads as TGTGCCAGCAGTGACTCGTTTAGACGGGGATCCTACAATGAGCAGTTCTTC. This sequence encodes CASSDSFRRGSYNEQFF.

Details on this clone: Other nucleotide sequences in the sample specify the same CDR3. This rearrangement joins TRBV7-2 to TRBJ2-2, with a tentative D call TRBD2 (5 bases). Per the germline V gene, CDR1 is SGHTA and CDR2 is FQGNSA. Trimming pared 3 bases from V and 1 base from J, leaving 6 bases between. This CDR3 is built from 14 residues. The CDR3 loop reads CASSFGLNTGELFF. The DNA for the CDR3 is TGTGCCAGCAGCTTCGGACTGAACACCGGGGAGCTGTTTTTT.

The chain carries TRBV2 and TRBJ2-2; unclear D gene. CDR3 length equals 12 residues. V was clipped by 8 bases and J by 1 base, with 5 bases between them. Germline V gene lookup returns CDR1 SNHLY and CDR2 FYNNEI. This CDR3 is CASGVNTGELFF. In nucleotides, the CDR3 is TGTGCCAGCGGGGTGAACACCGGGGAGCTGTTTTTT.

The CDR3 region is CASSLRGAYIQYF. The CDR3 coding sequence is TGTGCCAGCAGCTTGAGGGGAGCATACATTCAGTACTTC. The chain is built from TRBV27 and TRBJ2-4; either TRBD1 or TRBD2 may fit D (5 bases each). Between the trimmed V and J ends, which lost 6 bases and 8 bases, there was a span of 14 bases. The V gene's germline CDR1 is MNHEY and CDR2 SMNVEV (reference sequence). The CDR3 is 13 residues long.

This chain connects TRBV27 to TRBJ2-1; TRBD2 aligns across 13 bases. CDR3 length equals 15 residues. Germline values: CDR1 MNHEY, CDR2 SMNVEV (reference sequence). V was clipped by 6 bases and J by 8 bases; unmatched bases: 7. The CDR3, as DNA: TGTGCCAGCAGCCTCGGACTAGCGGGAGTTTATGAGCAGTTCTTC. Protein product: CASSLGLAGVYEQFF.

The gene calls are TRBV6-6 and TRBJ2-2, with 9 bases matching TRBD1. Germline values: CDR1 MNHNY, CDR2 SVGAGI (reference sequence). The CDR3 loop spans 13 amino acids. The V and J ends lost 7 bases and 8 bases, in that order; junction bases with no gene match: 5. The CDR3 is CASNQQGAGELFF. The CDR3 DNA is TGTGCCAGCAACCAACAGGGGGCTGGGGAGCTGTTTTTT.

V and J are TRBV6-1 and TRBJ2-5; TRBD2 aligns across 10 bases. The CDR3 sequence is 16 residues long. CDR1 and CDR2 (germline): MNHNS, SASEGT. J gave up 5 bases and V 0 bases, and 6 bases lay outside the gene matches. CDR3 sequence: CASSEALLAGWETQYF. The DNA for the CDR3 is TGTGCCAGCAGTGAAGCCTTACTAGCGGGATGGGAGACCCAGTACTTC.

The chain couples TRBV13 to TRBJ2-1, with unresolved D. Between the trimmed V and J ends, which lost 5 bases and 1 base, there was a span of 12 bases. The germline V gene has CDR1 PRHDT and CDR2 FYEKMQ (reference sequence). This CDR3 spans 15 amino acids. The CDR3 DNA sequence: TGTGCCAGCAGCGCCGTCTCCGTGTCCTACAATGAGCAGTTCTTC. Protein product: CASSAVSVSYNEQFF.

In DNA, the CDR3 is TGTGCCAGCAGCTTAGACAGCAATAATTCACCCCTCCACTTT. Translating gives CASSLDSNNSPLHF. The chain employs TRBV11-3 and TRBJ1-6; no clear D. Germline CDR1 SGHNT, CDR2 YENEEA. The ends were cut back, 0 bases at V and 5 bases at J, with 5 bases in the middle. The CDR3 is 14 residues long.

The genes are TRBV29-1 and TRBJ1-4, with TRBD1 identical over 7 bases. This CDR3 has 13 amino acids. In germline, CDR1 is SQVTM, CDR2 ANQGSEA. V shed 4 bases, J shed 8 bases, and the junction held 7 bases outside the gene matches. CDR3 bases: TGCAGCGTTGGGGGACAGCCTGGGGAAAAACTGTTTTTT. This sequence encodes CSVGGQPGEKLFF.

The chain links TRBV7-3 to TRBJ1-1; D perhaps matches TRBD1 (5 bases). The CDR3 covers 13 residues. The germline V and J ends were trimmed by 4 bases and 7 bases, with 13 bases remaining between them. Germline CDR1 SGHTA, CDR2 FQGTGA. DNA for the CDR3: TGTGCCAGCAGCTCGCAACCGGGGGTTGAAGCTTTCTTT. The encoded protein is CASSSQPGVEAFF. Combining the CDR3 with reference TRBV7-3 and TRBJ1-1 gives the whole variable domain GAGVSQTPSNKVTEKGKYVELRCDPISGHTALYWYRQSLGQGPEFLIYFQGTGAADDSGLPNDRFFAVRPEGSVSTLKIQRTERGDSAVYLCASSSQPGVEAFFGQGTRLTVV.

This chain links TRBV11-2 with TRBJ2-5; D may be TRBD2 (6 bases). V lost 6 bases and J 2 bases, leaving 16 bases between the germline ends. Germline V gene lookup returns CDR1 SGHAT and CDR2 FQNNGV. This CDR3 comprises 15 residues. CDR3 sequence: CASSRMRGLQETQYF. The CDR3 DNA reads as TGTGCCAGCAGTCGTATGCGGGGCTTGCAAGAGACCCAGTACTTC. Filled out from reference TRBV11-2 and TRBJ2-5, the complete variable domain reads EAGVAQSPRYKIIEKRQSVAFWCNPISGHATLYWYQQILGQGPKLLIQFQNNGVVDDSQLPKDRFSAERLKGVDSTLKIQPAKLEDSAVYLCASSRMRGLQETQYFGPGTRLLVL.

The V call is TRBV19, the J call TRBJ2-5; D ambiguous. Trimming pared 2 bases from V and 3 bases from J, leaving 7 bases between. This CDR3 spans 13 amino acids. Per the germline V gene, CDR1 is LNHDA and CDR2 is SQIVND (reference sequence). The CDR3 DNA reads as TGTGCCAGTAGTATAAATGCGAAAGAGACCCAGTACTTC. It encodes CASSINAKETQYF.

The V and J genes are TRBV18 and TRBJ1-2; 7 nucleotides agree with TRBD1. Per germline, CDR1 KGHSH and CDR2 LQKENI. Germline trimming cut 6 bases from V and 2 bases from J; bases unmatched to any gene: 6. The CDR3 length is 14 residues. In DNA form, the CDR3 reads TGTGCCAGCTCCCCCGGGACAGAGAACTATGGCTACACCTTC. This gives the protein CASSPGTENYGYTF.

V usage is TRBV19 and J usage is TRBJ2-6; D is possibly TRBD1 (6 bases). The CDR3 has 13 amino acids. CDR1 is LNHDA and CDR2 is SQIVND in the germline V gene (reference sequence). Trimming left V 11 bases short and J 2 bases short, with 10 bases between. The CDR3 DNA is TGTGCCTCCAGGGACACTGGGGCCAACGTCCTGACTTTC. This codes for CASRDTGANVLTF.

The gene calls are TRBV10-3 and TRBJ2-3, with D possibly matching TRBD1 (6 bases). CDR1 ENHRY and CDR2 SYGVKD come from the germline V gene. The CDR3 is 15 amino acids. V shed 6 bases and J shed 5 bases, with 18 bases lying between them. Here the CDR3 DNA reads TGTGCCATCAGCCTAGGGGGAAGCTTTATAGATACGCAGTATTTT. Protein sequence: CAISLGGSFIDTQYF.

V and J are TRBV9 and TRBJ1-5; D is uncertain. This CDR3 contains 15 residues. Germline V gives CDR1 SGDLS, CDR2 YYNGEE. Trimming shortened V by 0 bases and J by 2 bases, and 9 bases separated the two germline ends. CDR3 sequence (DNA): TGTGCCAGCAGCGTAGCGGGGTCTGGCAATCAGCCCCAGCATTTT. Amino acids: CASSVAGSGNQPQHF.

The genes are TRBV6-1 and TRBJ1-5; TRBD1 is a possible D gene (6 bases). The CDR3 runs 13 residues. Germline lookup yields CDR1 MNHNS and CDR2 SASEGT. Trimming pared 7 bases from V and 7 bases from J, leaving 14 bases between. In DNA form, the CDR3 reads TGTGCCAGCAACGGCAGGGGAGACCAGCCCCAGCATTTT. This translates into CASNGRGDQPQHF.

The chain employs TRBV10-3 and TRBJ2-7; 11 bases line up with TRBD2. The CDR3 contains 15 residues. The V segment lost 4 bases and the J segment 5 bases; nucleotides outside the gene matches: 7. Germline CDR1 and CDR2: ENHRY and SYGVKD. The CDR3 sequence is CAISGKLAGVNEQYF. CDR3 nucleotide sequence: TGTGCCATCAGTGGGAAACTAGCGGGAGTGAACGAGCAGTACTTC.

This clone was detected once. The chain joins TRBV18 to TRBJ2-3, with 13 nucleotides matching TRBD2. There are 15 residues in the CDR3. Looked up from germline, CDR1 is KGHSH and CDR2 is LQKENI. V dropped 6 bases and J dropped 3; count of bases not matched to a gene: 3. The CDR3 sequence: CASSGTSGTTDTQYF. The CDR3 nucleotides read TGTGCCAGCTCCGGGACTAGCGGGACGACAGATACGCAGTATTTT.

This chain connects TRBV30 to TRBJ2-1; 12 bases agree with TRBD2. After removal of 0 bases from V and 8 bases from J, the junction contained 5 bases not matched to a gene. From germline, CDR1 is GTSNPN and CDR2 SVGIG (reference sequence). This CDR3 spans 15 amino acids. The CDR3 DNA reads as TGTGCCTGGAGTGTAGGACTAGCGGGAAGGTATGAGCAGTTCTTC. It yields the protein CAWSVGLAGRYEQFF.

This sequence joins TRBV28 and TRBJ1-2; no reliable D call. Per the germline V gene, CDR1 is MDHEN and CDR2 is SYDVKM. The CDR3 is 13 residues long. Trimming removed 2 bases at V and 8 bases at J, with 12 bases between. The CDR3 here is CASSLAGNVGYTF. CDR3 nucleotides: TGTGCCAGCAGTTTAGCTGGGAATGTAGGCTACACCTTC.

This clone came up a few times. The chain joins TRBV30 to TRBJ2-1; 8 bases fit TRBD2. The junction had 18 bases not matched to a gene; V was cut back by 1 base and J by 1 base. This CDR3 has 20 amino acids. Germline loops: CDR1 GTSNPN, CDR2 SVGIG (reference sequence). The CDR3 protein is CAWSGAPRWREVGSYNEQFF. The DNA for the CDR3 is TGTGCCTGGAGTGGGGCCCCTAGGTGGCGGGAGGTAGGGTCCTACAATGAGCAGTTCTTC. The variable domain in full, with the rest retrieved from reference TRBV30 and TRBJ2-1, is SQTIHQWPATLVQPVGSPLSLECTVEGTSNPNLYWYRQAAGRGLQLLFYSVGIGQISSEVPQNLSASRPQDRQFILSSKKLLLSDSGFYLCAWSGAPRWREVGSYNEQFFGPGTRLTVL.

This sequence joins TRBV2 and TRBJ2-3; TRBD1 matches 7 bases. V shed 6 bases, J shed 0 bases, and the junction held 3 bases outside the gene matches. CDR3 length: 14 residues. Germline V gene sequence: CDR1 SNHLY, CDR2 FYNNEI. The CDR3 sequence is CASSTGASTDTQYF. CDR3 sequence (DNA): TGTGCCAGCAGCACAGGGGCTAGCACAGATACGCAGTATTTT.